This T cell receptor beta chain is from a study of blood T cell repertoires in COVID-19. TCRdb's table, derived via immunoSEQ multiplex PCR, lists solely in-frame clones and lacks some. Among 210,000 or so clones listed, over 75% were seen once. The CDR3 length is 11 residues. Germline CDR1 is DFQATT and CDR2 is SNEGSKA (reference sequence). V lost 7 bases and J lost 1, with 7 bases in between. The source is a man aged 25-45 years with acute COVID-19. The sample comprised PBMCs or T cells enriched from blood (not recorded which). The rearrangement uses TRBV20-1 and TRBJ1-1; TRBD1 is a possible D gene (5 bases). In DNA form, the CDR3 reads TGCAGTGGGACACAGAACACTGAAGCTTTCTTT. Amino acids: CSGTQNTEAFF.